This T cell receptor (beta chain) is from a study of T cell responses to AZD1222 COVID-19 vaccine. About this clone: Its specificity is not known. Since a much larger clone is just one base distant, this may be a read error.

This CDR3 region has 10 residues. Germline V gene lookup returns CDR1 MNHEY and CDR2 SVGAGI. Trimming left V 7 bases short and J 3 bases short, with 4 bases between. Here immunoSEQ multiplex PCR was the method, and the copy in TCRdb shows in-frame clones only, minus some. In the table there are about 180,000 clones, roughly 91% of which are singletons. Second-dose timings of about 4 or about 12 weeks were pooled. General observations from the study: A rise in Spike-specific TCR breadth and depth followed two AZD1222 doses. The donor group comprised mostly white British people and more females; the analysis possibly underestimated clonal diversity. Baseline antibody screening turned up just a handful of seropositive AZD1222 recipients.

This receptor was taken from an adult who received the AZD1222 COVID-19 vaccine. The gene calls are TRBV6-5 and TRBJ2-7; D is uncertain. Sample: peripheral blood, taken 28 days after the second AZD1222 dose. The CDR3 reads CASNRYEQYF. In nucleotides, the CDR3 is TGTGCCAGCAATCGCTACGAGCAGTACTTC.